What follows describes a single TCR beta chain. Antigen unknown. Here immunoSEQ multiplex PCR was the method, and the copy in TCRdb shows in-frame clones only, minus some. This table holds over 120,000 clones, around nine tenths found once. The sample comes from a study of radiation and T cells in renal cell carcinoma. Study-wide points: In blood, top tumor clones expanded by 2 weeks, shrinking by 4.

The CDR3 runs 15 residues. Described time point: blood 4 weeks post-SBRT, at nephrectomy. Treatment noted: 15 Gy SBRT to primary tumor, nephrectomy 4 weeks later. Nephrectomy followed 15 Gy stereotactic body radiation by 4 weeks. J is TRBJ2-1 and V is TRBV21-1; the DNA was not compared with TRBD1, the D call given in the table. TRBV21-1 is an annotated pseudogene. The specimen comprised blood, sampled from a patient whose treatment included radiotherapy and nephrectomy. The source of this sequence is a woman aged 50 to 60 with renal cell carcinoma. The CDR3 loop is CASSTTGQGADEQFF. For the CDR3, the DNA is TGTGCCAGCAGCACAACGGGACAGGGGGCGGATGAGCAGTTCTTC.